This entry describes one T cell receptor beta chain. The antigen it recognizes is unknown. Base-call qualities are not available, and no considerably larger clone is one nucleotide away. Using the deep immunoSEQ assay, multiplex PCR amplified TCR CDR3 regions from genomic DNA. For each cell subset, the extracted genomic DNA was distributed evenly across all wells of several immunoSEQ 96-well plates, and each plate served as one replicate. Each replicate PCR for sorted subsets received roughly 200 ng genomic DNA, equal to about 30,000 T cell genomes. Purified libraries were quantified with a Qubit 3.0 fluorometer, sized on a Bioanalyzer 2100, and re-quantified with the KAPA Library Quantification kit. A separate single-read 150-cycle Illumina NextSeq 550 flow cell was used to sequence each immunoSEQ 96-well plate. The original methods were these. Because only junctional sequences without quality scores were contained in the immunoSEQ output, filtering matching that applied to full-length reads could not be performed. Sequences were annotated with PyIR, a Python wrapper for IgBLAST v1.9, using IMGT germline references to assign V/J genes and CDR3. Reads were filtered out if the reads had weak V/J assignments (E-value above 1e-6), no CDR3, stop codons, out-of-frame junctions, or ambiguous translated residues. V3J clonotypes were defined by identical inferred V gene, J gene, and CDR3 amino acid sequence. Percentage overlap between repertoires was computed as shared unique clonotypes divided by the size of the smaller repertoire. Three approaches were used to assess repertoire richness: RTK rarefaction, the Chao1 estimator, and Recon v2.1 estimates of unobserved clonotypes. For all TCRbeta clonotypes obtained by the gDNA method from four donors, generation probabilities were computed with OLGA. Sourced from immuneACCESS, this table was stored by TCRdb with only in-frame sequences that have V and J called. A share of the clones is absent; for the studies checked, an unresolved V gene accounts for under half, and the remainder has no known explanation. Clone size and the V and J calls come from that table; the DNA yielded D and trimming. For this sample there are approximately 2,300,000 clones; around 92% appear just once. Together, the top ten hold roughly 0.34% of the sample.

Healthy HIV-negative adults with no recently reported acute infections or vaccinations were included as donors. Every donor was a Caucasian adult residing in Nashville, Tennessee, USA. Magnetic negative selection was used to enrich CD4+ T cells, after which naive cells were positively selected on CD45RA and the negative fraction became the memory subset. Blood was obtained by leukapheresis, after which PBMCs were separated by Ficoll-Histopaque density gradient centrifugation and cryopreserved in liquid nitrogen vapor phase. Analytical flow cytometry was used to check the purity and quantity of each magnetically sorted T cell population. Genomic DNA was isolated from every sorted fraction and measured by UV absorbance on a Nanodrop 2000c. The data originate from a study of shared clonotypes between healthy human individuals (dated by TCRdb to the early 2020s). As for the study more broadly: A few men and two women, aged 18 to 49 years, made up the cohort. Per donor, three plates each were used for CD4 naive and CD4 memory, two for CD8 naive, and one for CD8 memory. The study deeply sequenced blood TCR repertoires of about five healthy adults to estimate repertoire size and the extent of clonotype sharing between individuals. To increase sequencing depth and limit assay-specific biases, TCR repertoire library preparation and sequencing were carried out by different laboratories using diverse techniques. Each donor's leukapheresis produced roughly between about 0.9 and 9.5 billion PBMCs. Results and caveats for the whole study, not just this receptor: Sharing across several donors was observed for about 5% of naive CD4, over 3% of naive CD8, about 2.3% of memory CD4, and less than 0.45% of memory CD8 clonotypes. The small number of donors limited the genetic and exposure-history diversity represented. Estimated clonotype richness was generally larger for naive than for memory subsets. Rarefaction of sorted-subset datasets indicated incomplete sequencing despite the large sequencing depth. Sampling was limited to blood, and TCR repertoires in tissue likely differ from TCR repertoires in blood. Compared with non-shared clonotypes, the clonotypes found in all four sorted-subset donors had higher generation probabilities. Based on pairwise subsampling, the degree of clonotype sharing among donors was expected to be affected by sequencing depth.

CDR1 is given as SGHRS and CDR2 as YFSETQ, both from the germline V gene. The CDR3 contains 16 residues, cysteine and phenylalanine counted. The CDR3 DNA has 48 bases and is translated from base 1. Relative to germline, V is 0 bases shorter and J is 4 bases shorter, with 14 bases between their ends. The TCR comes from a man aged 18 to 30 in good health. Some clones in this sample may be carry-over from other donors' samples. The specimen was naive CD4+ T cells from PBMCs. Explained via the paper, the cell subset or site label denotes: CD45RA+ positively selected. The sequence is built from TRBV5-1 and TRBJ2-1; no D segment can be confidently identified. The DNA sequence follows: TGCGCCAGCAGCTTGGAGGCTGGCTGGCGATACAATGAGCAGTTCTTC. It encodes CASSLEAGWRYNEQFF.